This T cell receptor (beta chain) stems from a study of CD8 T cells in ankylosing spondylitis. Findings and limits, study-wide: A motif of roughly eight highly homologous TCR beta variants was seen as apparently characteristic of ankylosing spondylitis blood. Earlier studies detected some motif variants in reactive arthritis synovial fluid and blood.

CDR3 size: 15 residues. Germline V gene data show CDR1 as DFQATT and CDR2 as SNEGSKA (reference sequence). With 3 bases clipped from V and 2 bases from J, the junction kept 10 bases outside the gene matches. In its sample, this clonotype was seen many times. Its antigen is not known. Preparation of TCR beta libraries was done by quantitative 5'-RACE with molecular barcodes. MiXCR was run by TCRdb on the 5' RACE reads, yielding one entry per CDR3 protein. The table shows approximately 520,000 distinct CDR3 sequences, with approximately 5.3% occurring only once. The V gene is TRBV20-1, the J gene TRBJ2-7; TRBD2 matches at 7 bases. The receptor comes from a male donor with ankylosing spondylitis. The sequenced sample consisted of blood, either unsorted or a sorted T cell fraction (not recorded which). The CDR3 DNA reads TGCAGTGCTAGCCCCAGAAGCGGACTAGCCTACGAGCAGTACTTC. Amino acids: CSASPRSGLAYEQYF.